The subject of this entry is one TCR beta chain. Its antigen is currently unknown. This record comes from a study of cytomegalovirus exposure and HLA in healthy donors. Notes on the study in general: Earlier analysis yielded a pattern in which most TCR beta V segments were productive about 90% or about 30% of the time. The study labeled 150 to 200 TCR beta chains cytomegalovirus-associated. Specificity for CMV antigens was confirmed in vitro for three of the CMV-associated chains.

The CDR3 has 16 amino acids. The germline V gene encodes CDR1 MDHEN and CDR2 SYDVKM. V gave up 7 bases and J gave up 8 bases, with 23 bases separating them. PCR primers comprised 60 Vbeta and 13 Jbeta primers. TCRdb keeps only in-frame clones here, not all; method: immunoSEQ multiplex PCR. Of approximately 190,000 clones in the sample, 82% were seen once. This TCR came from a woman aged 18 to 35 in good health and CMV-seronegative. The sequencing sample was made of PBMCs. This rearrangement joins TRBV28 to TRBJ1-4; tentative D call: TRBD1 (5 bases). In nucleotides, the CDR3 is TGTGCCAGCACCAGACAAAGGGCCGCCGGGGGAGAAAAACTGTTTTTT. It yields the protein CASTRQRAAGGEKLFF.